Sequencing of this TCR beta chain was carried out in a study of spatial heterogeneity in lung cancer. Time point noted: sample taken at primary tumor resection. Whole RNA was taken from tumor, nontumor lung or frozen PBMC; it was then sequenced unsorted. MiXCR, run by TCRdb on the 5' RACE reads, gives a single entry per CDR3 protein. This sample has roughly 80,000 distinct CDR3 sequences, with 8% found just once. There are 13 residues in the CDR3. Unmatched junction bases numbered 8, after V lost 2 bases and J lost 11 bases. In germline, CDR1 is LGHDT, CDR2 YNNKEL (reference sequence). This clonotype was counted ten times or more.

This receptor was identified in a male donor with early-stage non-small cell lung cancer. V and J are TRBV3-1 and TRBJ1-1; 7 bases are a match to TRBD1. Sequencing was performed on PBMCs, taken at surgery. This chain's CDR3 is CASSQFAGGDAFF. CDR3 coding DNA: TGTGCCAGCAGCCAATTTGCAGGGGGGGACGCTTTCTTT.